The 3 T cell receptor beta chains in this list originate from one sample, sequenced in a study of T cell repertoires in cytomegalovirus infection. The antigens these receptors bind are not known. In TCRdb, the reads were re-called with MiXCR into one record per CDR3 protein. The repertoire holds 300,000 to 400,000 distinct CDR3 sequences, with 29% as singletons. The specimen comprised cultured PBMCs, sampled from culture after CMV antigen stimulation. These receptors were collected from a human donor in good health (CMV status not recorded). Some clones in this sample may be carry-over from other donors' samples.

This clonotype was found a few times. The chain is built from TRBV7-3 and TRBJ2-3; D ambiguous. V was trimmed by 5 bases and J by 4 bases, leaving 16 bases between them. This CDR3 is 15 amino acids long. Germline V gene lookup returns CDR1 SGHTA and CDR2 FQGTGA. CDR3 in DNA: TGTGCCAGCAGCCCCACCGGTGGGCCCGCAGATACGCAGTATTTT. Protein product: CASSPTGGPADTQYF.

This clonotype was detected only a few times. V gene TRBV3-1 combines with J gene TRBJ1-2; possible D gene TRBD1, 5 bases. This CDR3 comprises 15 residues. V lost 1 base and J 4 bases, leaving 13 bases between the germline ends. Germline V lookup: CDR1 LGHDT, CDR2 YNNKEL (reference sequence). In DNA form, the CDR3 reads TGTGCCAGCAGCCAAGCCCAAGACAGACTCTATGGCTACACCTTC. This codes for CASSQAQDRLYGYTF.

The chain is built from TRBV27 and TRBJ2-5, with a weak D call TRBD1 (5 bases). V lost 5 bases and J lost 5, with 15 bases in between. Germline loops: CDR1 MNHEY, CDR2 SMNVEV (reference sequence). This CDR3 contains 14 residues. This CDR3 is CASSDSRAWETQYF. The CDR3 bases are TGTGCCAGCAGTGACAGCAGGGCGTGGGAGACCCAGTACTTC.